This T cell receptor (beta chain) came from a study of CD8 T cells in ankylosing spondylitis. Study-wide results and limits: Significant enrichment of disease-linked clones was reportedly seen in matched ankylosing spondylitis synovial fluid. For ankylosing spondylitis blood, a TCR beta motif of about eight highly homologous variants appeared characteristic. Certain motif variants had earlier appeared in reactive arthritis synovial fluid and blood. CD8+ disease-linked clones were present at relatively low frequencies in blood.

For this clonotype: Its antigen is currently unknown.

By quantitative 5'-RACE with molecular barcodes, the TCR beta libraries were made. TCRdb passed the 5' RACE reads through MiXCR, listing each CDR3 protein once. The table includes 400,000 to 450,000 distinct CDR3 sequences, roughly a sixth detected once. Germline values: CDR1 DFQATT, CDR2 SNEGSKA (reference sequence). J was trimmed by 6 bases and V by 5 bases; bases with no gene match: 9. The CDR3 spans 14 residues. The receptor's source is a male donor with ankylosing spondylitis. The V and J genes are TRBV20-1 and TRBJ2-1, with 8 bases identical to TRBD2. What was sequenced was blood, either unsorted or a sorted T cell fraction (not recorded which). The CDR3 loop reads CSAQSGRQGNEQFF. The CDR3 nucleotides read TGCAGTGCTCAAAGCGGGAGACAAGGCAATGAGCAGTTCTTC.